This T cell receptor (beta chain) was captured by sequencing in a study of Ad26.COV2.S vaccination and SARS-CoV-2 variants. Losses at the gene ends were 3 bases for V and 3 bases for J; bases not matched to a gene: 11. The CDR3 consists of 18 residues. The V gene's germline CDR1 is SGHTA and CDR2 FQGNSA. Clones were read by immunoSEQ multiplex PCR, and TCRdb kept only the in-frame ones, dropping some. Among 350,000 to 450,000 clones, about 90% were seen once, and the ten largest hold around 4%. This sequence originates from a human donor who had recovered from COVID-19. Specimen: peripheral blood, collected after recovery from COVID-19. The chain has TRBV7-2 and TRBJ2-7; 13 bases match TRBD2. Written as DNA, the CDR3 is TGTGCCAGCAGCTTGGGTGGACTAGCGGGGGCAAATTACTACGAGCAGTACTTC. Protein product: CASSLGGLAGANYYEQYF.